These 11 T cell receptor beta chains originate from one sample sequenced in a study of cytomegalovirus exposure and HLA in healthy donors. PCR was performed using 60 Vbeta and 13 Jbeta primers. Clones were read by immunoSEQ multiplex PCR, and TCRdb kept only the in-frame ones, dropping some. The table lists fewer than 200,000 clones, 79% of them singletons. Sequenced sample: PBMCs. The receptors were sampled from a man aged 40-49 years in good health and CMV-seronegative.

The chain carries TRBV7-2 and TRBJ1-4, with TRBD1 identical over 9 bases. Germline loops: CDR1 SGHTA, CDR2 FQGNSA. The CDR3 has 15 residues. V was pared by 5 bases and J by 7 bases, with 8 bases of the junction left unmatched. Here the CDR3 reads CASSPSQGAREKLFF. CDR3 nucleotides: TGTGCCAGCAGCCCATCACAGGGGGCGCGTGAAAAACTGTTTTTT.

The genes are TRBV28 and TRBJ2-3; 7 positions agree with TRBD1. Germline lookup yields CDR1 MDHEN and CDR2 SYDVKM. The CDR3 contains 15 residues. V lost 6 bases and J lost 5; bases outside the gene matches: 11. The CDR3 sequence: CASSSQGIEGDTQYF. The CDR3 region has the DNA TGTGCCAGCAGCTCACAGGGGATCGAGGGAGATACGCAGTATTTT. The variable domain in full, completed from reference TRBV28 and TRBJ2-3, reads DVKVTQSSRYLVKRTGEKVFLECVQDMDHENMFWYRQDPGLGLRLIYFSYDVKMKEKGDIPEGYSVSREKKERFSLILESASTNQTSMYLCASSSQGIEGDTQYFGPGTRLTVL.

The chain combines TRBV7-2 with TRBJ2-2; 9 positions match TRBD2. The CDR3 totals 14 residues. V shed 5 bases and J 7 bases; nucleotides not matched to a gene: 5. Germline CDR1 is SGHTA and CDR2 is FQGNSA. This chain's CDR3 is CASSGRTSDGELFF. The CDR3, as DNA: TGTGCCAGCAGCGGACGGACTAGCGACGGGGAGCTGTTTTTT.

Concerning this clone: A junction end diverges from the germline sequence, so it may reflect a read error. The V and J genes are TRBV7-7 and TRBJ2-5; 10 bases agree with TRBD1. Germline loops: CDR1 SSHAT, CDR2 FNYEAQ (reference sequence). There are 15 residues in the CDR3. The CDR3 loop reads CASSQDRGPGETQYF. CDR3 in DNA: TGTGCTAGCAGCCAAGACAGGGGGCCTGGGGAGACCCAGTACTTC. Complete variable domain (other parts from reference TRBV7-7 and TRBJ2-5): GAGVSQSPRYKVTKRGQDVTLRCDPISSHATLYWYQQALGQGPEFLTYFNYEAQPDKSGLPSDRFSAERPEGSISTLTIQRTEQRDSAMYRCASSQDRGPGETQYFGPGTRLLVL.

This clone was detected once. This rearrangement joins TRBV7-9 to TRBJ2-2; 9 bases agree with TRBD2. Per the germline V gene, CDR1 is SEHNR and CDR2 is FQNEAQ (reference sequence). The length of the CDR3 is 19 residues. V shed 2 bases, J shed 3 bases, and the junction held 13 bases outside the gene matches. Here the CDR3 DNA reads TGTGCCAGCAGCTTATTTGGTTCCGCGGGAGGGCCCGACACCGGGGAGCTGTTTTTT. Protein sequence: CASSLFGSAGGPDTGELFF.

This clone was detected only once. The chain recombines TRBV27 with TRBJ1-4, with 7 bases lining up with TRBD1. The CDR3 is 15 residues long. Trimming took 10 bases from V and 8 from J; bases not matched to a gene: 16. The germline CDR1 and CDR2 sequences are MNHEY and SMNVEV (reference sequence). CDR3 in amino acids: CATTRVGDSGEKLFF. The CDR3 nucleotides read TGTGCCACAACTCGCGTGGGGGACAGCGGGGAAAAACTGTTTTTT.

Only one count was recorded for this clone. This chain links TRBV5-4 with TRBJ2-1, with TRBD2 matching 11 bases. This CDR3 is 17 amino acids long. J lost 4 bases, V lost 0 bases, and 6 bases had no gene match. Looked up from germline, CDR1 is SGHNT and CDR2 is YYREEE (reference sequence). CDR3 sequence (DNA): TGTGCCAGCAGCTTGGCCGGGGGACTAGCGGAATACAATGAGCAGTTCTTC. It specifies CASSLAGGLAEYNEQFF.

The chain has TRBV18 and TRBJ1-1; a weak D match, TRBD1 (6 bases). CDR1 is KGHSH, CDR2 LQKENI, per germline. This CDR3 is 15 amino acids long. Trimming removed 6 bases at V and 11 bases at J, with 25 bases between. CDR3 loop: CASSLGGTRFQRAFF. The CDR3 DNA sequence: TGTGCCAGCTCCCTCGGGGGGACACGCTTTCAGAGGGCTTTCTTT. The entire variable domain, with the rest obtained from reference TRBV18 and TRBJ1-1, is as follows: NAGVMQNPRHLVRRRGQEARLRCSPMKGHSHVYWYRQLPEEGLKFMVYLQKENIIDESGMPKERFSAEFPKEGPSILRIQQVVRGDSAAYFCASSLGGTRFQRAFFGQGTRLTVV.

The rearrangement joins TRBV5-4 to TRBJ2-7; unclear D gene. Germline loops: CDR1 SGHNT, CDR2 YYREEE (reference sequence). CDR3 length equals 13 residues. V was pared by 1 base and J by 3 bases, with 8 bases between. The CDR3 region is CASSLSSDYEQYF. CDR3 nucleotide sequence: TGTGCCAGCAGCTTGAGCTCCGACTACGAGCAGTACTTC. Using reference TRBV5-4 and TRBJ2-7 for the parts outside the CDR3, the full variable domain is ETGVTQSPTHLIKTRGQQVTLRCSSQSGHNTVSWYQQALGQGPQFIFQYYREEENGRGNFPPRFSGLQFPNYSSELNVNALELDDSALYLCASSLSSDYEQYFGPGTRLTVT.

The chain recombines TRBV11-3 with TRBJ2-3; 11 bases are a match to TRBD2. CDR1 and CDR2 (germline): SGHNT, YENEEA. The CDR3 totals 17 residues. With V trimmed by 5 bases and J by 3 bases, 10 bases remained unmatched. CDR3 bases: TGTGCCAGCAGCCAGTGGAATAGCGGGAGGGGGACAGATACGCAGTATTTT. Translated: CASSQWNSGRGTDTQYF.

This clone has more than one count but fewer than ten. The J gene is TRBJ1-5, the V gene TRBV7-6, with TRBD1 identical over 7 bases. CDR3 length equals 14 residues. Trimming at V came to 5 bases and at J to 2 bases, leaving 3 bases not matched to a gene. CDR1 and CDR2 (germline): SGHVS, FNYEAQ. CDR3 sequence: CASSPDRGNQPQHF. For the CDR3, the DNA is TGTGCCAGCAGCCCAGACAGGGGCAATCAGCCCCAGCATTTT.